The following is a T cell receptor beta chain sequence with its context. The antigen is not known. The data are from a study of CD8+ T cells in alopecia areata. Background on the study: Treated patients were dosed with oral tofacitinib, taking 5 to 10 mg twice daily. General study points: Scalp sample data also include resident alphabeta T cells from normal skin. Patients showed less clear TCR sequence sharing than mice, possibly partly because of HLA diversity.

Following RNA extraction, reverse transcription yielded cDNA that acted as the sequencing template. Measured with immunoSEQ multiplex PCR; TCRdb has only the in-frame clones, and not every one. This table has approximately 180,000 clones, approximately 59% appearing once. Both CD4+ and CD8+ T cells were separated by sorting PBMCs. CDR3 length: 13 amino acids. V dropped 7 bases and J dropped 6; count of bases not matched to a gene: 7. Germline CDR1 is MNHEY and CDR2 is SMNVEV (reference sequence). The rearrangement uses TRBV27 and TRBJ2-3, with TRBD1 matching 7 bases. The receptor comes from a human donor with alopecia areata. This material consisted of CD4+ T cells sorted from blood, taken at week 0. The CDR3 bases are TGTGCCAGCAAAAAACAGGGGCCCGATACGCAGTATTTT. Protein sequence: CASKKQGPDTQYF.